This is a list of T cell receptor beta chains from one sample in a study of T cells in Graves' hyperthyroidism and ophthalmopathy. TCRdb re-called the multiplex PCR reads through MiXCR, storing one row per CDR3 protein. The data contain hundreds of thousands of distinct CDR3 sequences, 35% to 40% of them singletons. Sequencing was carried out using blood. These TCRs come from a man between 18 and 35 years old with Graves' hyperthyroidism. The CDR3 runs from the conserved cysteine through the conserved F or W. D genes are given only for firm matches. The size entry is marked missing in some rows and otherwise reads once, few, many or a size class.

d_call: TRBD1
clone_size: few
j_call: TRBJ1-2
cdr3_length: 15
v_call: TRBV5-6
cdr3_aa: CASSLVDRANYGYTF
cdr3_nt: TGTGCCAGCAGCTTGGTGGACAGGGCTAACTATGGCTACACCTTC

d_call: -
clone_size: -
j_call: TRBJ1-4
cdr3_length: 16
v_call: TRBV10-2
cdr3_aa: CASSQGFGITHEKLFF
cdr3_nt: TGTGCCAGCAGCCAAGGGTTCGGGATCACACATGAAAAACTGTTTTTT

d_call: TRBD1
clone_size: -
j_call: TRBJ1-2
cdr3_length: 14
v_call: TRBV10-3
cdr3_aa: CAISLTGGTGGYTF
cdr3_nt: TGTGCCATCAGTCTGACAGGGGGGACAGGTGGCTACACCTTC

d_call: -
clone_size: -
j_call: TRBJ1-2
cdr3_length: 13
v_call: TRBV7-9
cdr3_aa: CASSQGRLNGYTF
cdr3_nt: TGTGCCAGCAGCCAGGGCCGCCTCAATGGCTACACCTTC

d_call: -
clone_size: -
j_call: TRBJ2-5
cdr3_length: 12
v_call: TRBV29-1
cdr3_aa: CSVKGNQETQYF
cdr3_nt: TGCAGCGTTAAGGGAAACCAAGAGACCCAGTACTTC

d_call: -
clone_size: -
j_call: TRBJ2-5
cdr3_length: 12
v_call: TRBV5-1
cdr3_aa: CASRGERETQYF
cdr3_nt: TGCGCCAGCAGGGGGGAGAGGGAGACCCAGTACTTC

d_call: -
clone_size: -
j_call: TRBJ1-1
cdr3_length: 14
v_call: TRBV20-1
cdr3_aa: CSAPRTAESTEAFF
cdr3_nt: TGCAGTGCCCCTCGGACAGCGGAGAGCACTGAAGCTTTCTTT

d_call: -
clone_size: few
j_call: TRBJ2-5
cdr3_length: 14
v_call: TRBV14
cdr3_aa: CASSQMGAIGTQYF
cdr3_nt: TGTGCCAGCAGCCAGATGGGAGCAATTGGGACCCAGTACTTC

d_call: TRBD2
clone_size: once
j_call: TRBJ2-5
cdr3_length: 17
v_call: TRBV4-1
cdr3_aa: CARSQEWSGRASETQYF
cdr3_nt: TGCGCCAGAAGCCAAGAATGGTCCGGGAGGGCCTCAGAGACCCAGTACTTC

d_call: TRBD1
clone_size: -
j_call: TRBJ2-7
cdr3_length: 16
v_call: TRBV7-2
cdr3_aa: CASSFIGDRGSYEQYF
cdr3_nt: TGTGCCAGCAGCTTCATCGGGGACAGGGGAAGTTACGAGCAGTACTTC

d_call: -
clone_size: -
j_call: TRBJ1-1
cdr3_length: 15
v_call: TRBV7-9
cdr3_aa: CASSLTDGSNTEAFF
cdr3_nt: TGTGCCAGCAGTCTCACCGACGGGTCGAACACTGAAGCTTTCTTT

d_call: -
clone_size: few
j_call: TRBJ1-3
cdr3_length: 16
v_call: TRBV10-2
cdr3_aa: CASSEAGGGGGNTIYF
cdr3_nt: TGCGCCAGCAGTGAGGCTGGCGGGGGAGGCGGAAACACCATATATTTT

d_call: -
clone_size: -
j_call: TRBJ1-5
cdr3_length: 14
v_call: TRBV19
cdr3_aa: CASRIDSFNQPQHF
cdr3_nt: TGTGCCAGTAGAATCGACAGCTTTAATCAGCCCCAGCATTTT

d_call: -
clone_size: -
j_call: TRBJ1-5
cdr3_length: 15
v_call: TRBV12-3/TRBV12-4
cdr3_aa: CASSIWAGGNQPQHF
cdr3_nt: TGTGCCAGCAGCATTTGGGCGGGGGGTAATCAGCCCCAGCATTTT

d_call: TRBD1
clone_size: few
j_call: TRBJ2-7
cdr3_length: 13
v_call: TRBV2
cdr3_aa: CASRAGQGTPQYF
cdr3_nt: TGTGCCAGCAGAGCGGGACAGGGGACTCCCCAGTACTTC

d_call: TRBD2
clone_size: few
j_call: TRBJ2-7
cdr3_length: 14
v_call: TRBV5-6
cdr3_aa: CASSGLAGLYEQYF
cdr3_nt: TGTGCCAGCAGCGGACTAGCGGGCCTCTACGAGCAGTACTTC

d_call: -
clone_size: -
j_call: TRBJ1-5
cdr3_length: 14
v_call: TRBV5-1
cdr3_aa: CASSLDGAGQPQHF
cdr3_nt: TGCGCCAGCAGCTTGGATGGGGCAGGGCAGCCCCAGCATTTT

d_call: -
clone_size: -
j_call: TRBJ2-5
cdr3_length: 14
v_call: TRBV12-3/TRBV12-4
cdr3_aa: CASSPKGYQETQYF
cdr3_nt: TGTGCCAGCAGTCCCAAGGGGTACCAAGAGACCCAGTACTTC

d_call: -
clone_size: few
j_call: TRBJ1-5
cdr3_length: 12
v_call: TRBV20-1
cdr3_aa: CSAGVGDQPQHF
cdr3_nt: TGCAGTGCCGGAGTCGGAGACCAGCCCCAGCATTTT

d_call: -
clone_size: -
j_call: TRBJ2-7
cdr3_length: 15
v_call: TRBV24-1
cdr3_aa: CATRKPGSGPYEQYF
cdr3_nt: TGTGCCACCAGAAAACCCGGGTCGGGTCCCTACGAGCAGTACTTC

d_call: -
clone_size: -
j_call: TRBJ1-1
cdr3_length: 15
v_call: TRBV2
cdr3_aa: CASMPTSGGDTEAFF
cdr3_nt: TGTGCCAGCATGCCGACTAGCGGGGGGGACACTGAAGCTTTCTTT

d_call: TRBD1
clone_size: many
j_call: TRBJ1-4
cdr3_length: 18
v_call: TRBV7-8
cdr3_aa: CASSLAGPGQGGREKLFF
cdr3_nt: TGTGCCAGCAGCTTAGCGGGACCGGGACAGGGGGGCCGAGAAAAACTGTTTTTT

d_call: -
clone_size: many
j_call: TRBJ1-1
cdr3_length: 13
v_call: TRBV19
cdr3_aa: CASSMDRNTEAFF
cdr3_nt: TGTGCCAGTAGTATGGACCGGAACACTGAAGCTTTCTTT

d_call: TRBD1
clone_size: few
j_call: TRBJ2-5
cdr3_length: 15
v_call: TRBV2
cdr3_aa: CASTLDRVRGETQYF
cdr3_nt: TGTGCCAGCACTCTGGACAGGGTGAGGGGAGAGACCCAGTACTTC

d_call: -
clone_size: many
j_call: TRBJ1-6
cdr3_length: 14
v_call: TRBV7-6
cdr3_aa: CASSPGLDNSPLHF
cdr3_nt: TGTGCCAGCAGCCCGGGACTTGATAATTCACCCCTCCACTTT

d_call: -
clone_size: -
j_call: TRBJ1-3
cdr3_length: 15
v_call: TRBV19
cdr3_aa: CASMTQEGAGNTIYF
cdr3_nt: TGTGCCAGTATGACACAGGAGGGAGCTGGAAACACCATATATTTT

d_call: -
clone_size: many
j_call: TRBJ1-1
cdr3_length: 13
v_call: TRBV25-1
cdr3_aa: CASSERRNTEAFF
cdr3_nt: TGTGCCAGCAGTGAACGACGGAACACTGAAGCTTTCTTT

d_call: -
clone_size: few
j_call: TRBJ1-5
cdr3_length: 13
v_call: TRBV6-5
cdr3_aa: CASSDFLDQPQHF
cdr3_nt: TGTGCCAGCAGTGATTTCCTGGACCAGCCCCAGCATTTT

d_call: TRBD1
clone_size: many
j_call: TRBJ2-7
cdr3_length: 12
v_call: TRBV19
cdr3_aa: CASSRTGDEQYF
cdr3_nt: TGTGCCAGCAGCCGGACAGGGGACGAGCAGTACTTC

d_call: -
clone_size: -
j_call: TRBJ1-6
cdr3_length: 15
v_call: TRBV2
cdr3_aa: CASNVVGGPNSPLHF
cdr3_nt: TGTGCCAGCAACGTCGTCGGGGGGCCGAATTCACCCCTCCACTTT

d_call: -
clone_size: few
j_call: TRBJ1-5
cdr3_length: 15
v_call: TRBV19
cdr3_aa: CASSPPRSEHQPQHF
cdr3_nt: TGTGCCAGTAGTCCCCCTAGGTCCGAGCATCAGCCCCAGCATTTT

d_call: -
clone_size: few
j_call: TRBJ1-1
cdr3_length: 15
v_call: TRBV7-2
cdr3_aa: CASSLAMRRYTEAFF
cdr3_nt: TGTGCCAGCAGCTTAGCTATGAGAAGGTACACTGAAGCTTTCTTT

d_call: -
clone_size: -
j_call: TRBJ2-1
cdr3_length: 16
v_call: TRBV7-9
cdr3_aa: CASSLDGGISYNEQFF
cdr3_nt: TGTGCCAGCAGCTTAGATGGCGGAATCTCCTACAATGAGCAGTTCTTC

d_call: -
clone_size: few
j_call: TRBJ2-5
cdr3_length: 14
v_call: TRBV5-8
cdr3_aa: CASSLNQGGETQYF
cdr3_nt: TGTGCCAGCAGCTTGAATCAGGGGGGCGAGACCCAGTACTTC

d_call: TRBD2
clone_size: -
j_call: TRBJ2-7
cdr3_length: 15
v_call: TRBV7-2
cdr3_aa: CASSSVAGGPYEQYF
cdr3_nt: TGTGCCAGCAGCTCAGTCGCGGGGGGACCCTACGAGCAGTACTTC

d_call: -
clone_size: many
j_call: TRBJ2-5
cdr3_length: 13
v_call: TRBV2
cdr3_aa: CASEGGLQETQYF
cdr3_nt: TGTGCCAGCGAAGGGGGACTACAAGAGACCCAGTACTTC

d_call: TRBD1
clone_size: few
j_call: TRBJ2-5
cdr3_length: 15
v_call: TRBV20-1
cdr3_aa: CSARDGGTGEQTQYF
cdr3_nt: TGCAGTGCTAGAGATGGCGGGACAGGGGAACAGACCCAGTACTTC

d_call: -
clone_size: -
j_call: TRBJ2-2
cdr3_length: 12
v_call: TRBV29-1
cdr3_aa: CSLAGTTGELFF
cdr3_nt: TGCAGCTTGGCAGGGACCACCGGGGAGCTGTTTTTT

d_call: -
clone_size: -
j_call: TRBJ2-7
cdr3_length: 15
v_call: TRBV4-1
cdr3_aa: CASSQGDRRLDEQYF
cdr3_nt: TGCGCCAGCAGCCAAGGCGACAGAAGGTTGGACGAGCAGTACTTC

d_call: -
clone_size: -
j_call: TRBJ1-2
cdr3_length: 15
v_call: TRBV4-1
cdr3_aa: CASSQDRGRQYGYTF
cdr3_nt: TGCGCCAGCAGCCAAGATAGGGGACGGCAATATGGCTACACCTTC

d_call: -
clone_size: once
j_call: TRBJ1-6
cdr3_length: 12
v_call: TRBV6-5
cdr3_aa: CAISVVDSPLHF
cdr3_nt: TGTGCCATCAGTGTGGTAGACTCACCCCTCCACTTT

d_call: TRBD1
clone_size: few
j_call: TRBJ2-7
cdr3_length: 15
v_call: TRBV4-1
cdr3_aa: CASSLQTGDAYEQYF
cdr3_nt: TGCGCCAGCAGCCTCCAGACAGGGGATGCCTACGAGCAGTACTTC

d_call: -
clone_size: many
j_call: TRBJ2-5
cdr3_length: 14
v_call: TRBV29-1
cdr3_aa: CSVEEESLQETQYF
cdr3_nt: TGCAGCGTTGAAGAGGAGAGTCTCCAAGAGACCCAGTACTTC

d_call: -
clone_size: once
j_call: TRBJ1-4
cdr3_length: 15
v_call: TRBV10-3
cdr3_aa: CAIRLRIATNEKLFF
cdr3_nt: TGTGCCATCAGACTGCGCATTGCAACTAATGAAAAACTGTTTTTT

d_call: -
clone_size: many
j_call: TRBJ1-2
cdr3_length: 12
v_call: TRBV11-2
cdr3_aa: CASSLGRGGYTF
cdr3_nt: TGTGCCAGCAGCTTAGGCCGAGGAGGCTACACCTTC